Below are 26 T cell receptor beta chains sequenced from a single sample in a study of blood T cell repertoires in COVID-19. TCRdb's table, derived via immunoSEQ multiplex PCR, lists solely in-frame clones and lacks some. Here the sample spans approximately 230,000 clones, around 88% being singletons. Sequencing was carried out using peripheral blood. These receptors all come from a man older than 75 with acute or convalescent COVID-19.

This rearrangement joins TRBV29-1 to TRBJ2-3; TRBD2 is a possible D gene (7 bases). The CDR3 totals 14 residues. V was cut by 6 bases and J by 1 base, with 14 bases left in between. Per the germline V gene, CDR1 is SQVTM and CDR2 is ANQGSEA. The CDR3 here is CSVPGGGGTDTQYF. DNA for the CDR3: TGCAGCGTCCCAGGAGGGGGGGGCACAGATACGCAGTATTTT.

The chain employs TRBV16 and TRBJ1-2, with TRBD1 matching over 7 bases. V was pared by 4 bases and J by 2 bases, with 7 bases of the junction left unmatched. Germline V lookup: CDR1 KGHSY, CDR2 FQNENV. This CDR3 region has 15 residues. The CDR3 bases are TGTGCCAGCAGCCCAACGGGACAGACAAACTATGGCTACACCTTC. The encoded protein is CASSPTGQTNYGYTF.

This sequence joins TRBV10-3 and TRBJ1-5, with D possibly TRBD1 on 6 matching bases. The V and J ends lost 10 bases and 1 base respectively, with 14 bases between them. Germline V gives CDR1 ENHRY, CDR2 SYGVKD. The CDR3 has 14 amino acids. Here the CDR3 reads CATRQALSNQPQHF. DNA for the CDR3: TGTGCCACTCGACAGGCTTTGAGCAATCAGCCCCAGCATTTT.

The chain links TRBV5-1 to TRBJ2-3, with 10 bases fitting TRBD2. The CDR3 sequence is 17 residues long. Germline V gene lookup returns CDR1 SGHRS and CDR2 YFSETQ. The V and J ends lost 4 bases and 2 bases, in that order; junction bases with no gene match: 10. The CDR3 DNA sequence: TGCGCCAGCAGCCCCGGCAGCGGGGGGGGAAACACAGATACGCAGTATTTT. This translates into CASSPGSGGGNTDTQYF.

The CDR3 coding sequence is TGTGCCACGAAGCGGGCTGGGGGAAACATTCAGTACTTC. Translated, it gives CATKRAGGNIQYF. V usage is TRBV19 and J usage is TRBJ2-4; a weak D match, TRBD2 (6 bases). The CDR3 has 13 residues. CDR1 LNHDA and CDR2 SQIVND come from the germline V gene (reference sequence). Trimming took 10 bases from V and 6 from J, leaving 16 bases between them.

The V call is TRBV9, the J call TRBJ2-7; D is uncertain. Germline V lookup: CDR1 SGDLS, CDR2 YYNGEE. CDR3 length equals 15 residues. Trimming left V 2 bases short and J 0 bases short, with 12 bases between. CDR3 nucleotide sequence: TGTGCCAGCAGCGTTGGCCCTTCAAGCTCCTACGAGCAGTACTTC. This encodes CASSVGPSSSYEQYF.

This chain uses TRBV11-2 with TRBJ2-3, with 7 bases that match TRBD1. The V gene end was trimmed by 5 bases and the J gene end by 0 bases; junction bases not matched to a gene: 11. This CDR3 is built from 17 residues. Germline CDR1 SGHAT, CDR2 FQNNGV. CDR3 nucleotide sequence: TGTGCCAGCAGCCTTCAGATTAGACAGGGAAGCACAGATACGCAGTATTTT. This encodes CASSLQIRQGSTDTQYF.

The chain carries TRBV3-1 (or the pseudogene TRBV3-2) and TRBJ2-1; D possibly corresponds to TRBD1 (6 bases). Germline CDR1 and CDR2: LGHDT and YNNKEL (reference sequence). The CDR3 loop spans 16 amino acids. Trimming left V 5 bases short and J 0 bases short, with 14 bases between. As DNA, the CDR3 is TGTGCCAGCAGCTCTACAGGACAGAGCTCCTACAATGAGCAGTTCTTC. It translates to CASSSTGQSSYNEQFF.

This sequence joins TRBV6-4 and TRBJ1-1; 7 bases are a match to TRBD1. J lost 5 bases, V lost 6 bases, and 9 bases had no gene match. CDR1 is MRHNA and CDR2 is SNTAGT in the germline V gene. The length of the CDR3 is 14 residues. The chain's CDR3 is CASRRQGGGTEAFF. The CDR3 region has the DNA TGTGCCAGCAGACGACAGGGCGGTGGGACTGAAGCTTTCTTT.

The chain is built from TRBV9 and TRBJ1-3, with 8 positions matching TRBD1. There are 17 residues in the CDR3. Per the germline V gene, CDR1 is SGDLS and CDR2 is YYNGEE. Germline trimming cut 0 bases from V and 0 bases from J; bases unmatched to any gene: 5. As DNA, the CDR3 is TGTGCCAGCAGCGTAGTGGAAGGGACAGGCTCTGGAAACACCATATATTTT. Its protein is CASSVVEGTGSGNTIYF.

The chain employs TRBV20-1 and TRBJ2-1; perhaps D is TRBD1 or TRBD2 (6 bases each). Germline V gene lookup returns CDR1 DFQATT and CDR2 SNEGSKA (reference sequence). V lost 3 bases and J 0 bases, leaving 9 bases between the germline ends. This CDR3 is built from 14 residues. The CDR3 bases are TGCAGTGCTAGTGGGGGGCTCTCCTACAATGAGCAGTTCTTC. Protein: CSASGGLSYNEQFF.

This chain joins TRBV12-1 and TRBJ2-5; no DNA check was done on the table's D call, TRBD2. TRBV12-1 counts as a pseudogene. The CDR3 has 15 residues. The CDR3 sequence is CASSLPPSVQETQYF. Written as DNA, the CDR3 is TGTGCCAGCAGCCTTCCCCCTAGCGTCCAAGAGACCCAGTACTTC.

The CDR3 DNA follows: TGTGCCAGCAGCCCTTCACAGGGCCCCACAGAGACCCAGTACTTC. It is translated as CASSPSQGPTETQYF. The chain carries TRBV7-2 and TRBJ2-5; tentatively, D is TRBD1 (6 bases). In germline, CDR1 is SGHTA, CDR2 FQGNSA. This CDR3 is 15 amino acids long. V lost 5 bases to trimming and J lost 4 bases, with 17 bases between them.

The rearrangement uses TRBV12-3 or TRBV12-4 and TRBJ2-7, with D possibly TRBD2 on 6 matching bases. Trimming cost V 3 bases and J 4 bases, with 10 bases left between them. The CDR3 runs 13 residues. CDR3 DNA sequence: TGTGCCAGCAGTTTGGAGGGGAGGTACGAGCAGTACTTC. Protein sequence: CASSLEGRYEQYF.

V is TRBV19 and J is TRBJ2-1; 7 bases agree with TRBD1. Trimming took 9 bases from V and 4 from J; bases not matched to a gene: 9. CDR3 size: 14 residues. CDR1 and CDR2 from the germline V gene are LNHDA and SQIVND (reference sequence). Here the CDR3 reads CASKTGTDYNEQFF. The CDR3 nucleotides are TGTGCCAGCAAGACAGGGACAGATTACAATGAGCAGTTCTTC.

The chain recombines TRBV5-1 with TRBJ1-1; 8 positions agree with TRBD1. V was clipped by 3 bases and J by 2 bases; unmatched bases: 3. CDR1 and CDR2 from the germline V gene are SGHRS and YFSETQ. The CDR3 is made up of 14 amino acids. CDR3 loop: CASSSTGENTEAFF. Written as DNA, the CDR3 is TGCGCCAGCAGCTCGACAGGGGAAAACACTGAAGCTTTCTTT. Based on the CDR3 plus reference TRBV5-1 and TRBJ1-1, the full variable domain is KAGVTQTPRYLIKTRGQQVTLSCSPISGHRSVSWYQQTPGQGLQFLFEYFSETQRNKGNFPGRFSGRQFSNSRSEMNVSTLELGDSALYLCASSSTGENTEAFFGQGTRLTVV.

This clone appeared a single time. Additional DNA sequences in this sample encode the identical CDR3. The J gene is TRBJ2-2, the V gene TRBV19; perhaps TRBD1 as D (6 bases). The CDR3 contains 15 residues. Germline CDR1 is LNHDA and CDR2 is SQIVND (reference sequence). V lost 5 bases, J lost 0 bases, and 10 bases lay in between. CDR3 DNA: TGTGCCAGTAGTGATAAGGGGGCGAACACCGGGGAGCTGTTTTTT. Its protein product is CASSDKGANTGELFF.

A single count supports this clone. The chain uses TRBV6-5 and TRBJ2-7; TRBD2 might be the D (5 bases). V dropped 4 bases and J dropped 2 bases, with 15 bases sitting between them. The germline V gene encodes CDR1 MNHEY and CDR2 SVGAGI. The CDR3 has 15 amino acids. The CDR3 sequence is CASSSRAPGTYEQYF. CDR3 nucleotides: TGTGCCAGCAGTTCAAGGGCCCCGGGGACCTACGAGCAGTACTTC.

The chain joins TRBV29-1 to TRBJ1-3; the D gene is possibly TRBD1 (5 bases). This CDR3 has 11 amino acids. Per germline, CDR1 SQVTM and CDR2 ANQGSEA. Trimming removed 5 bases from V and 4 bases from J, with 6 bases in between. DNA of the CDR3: TGCAGCGTTTGGACAGGAAACACCATATATTTT. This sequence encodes CSVWTGNTIYF.

In DNA form, the CDR3 reads TGTGCCAGTAGGGGGGGGACATCGATGTCCGAGCAGTACTTC. Amino acid sequence: CASRGGTSMSEQYF. The chain recombines TRBV19 with TRBJ2-7, with D tentatively TRBD2 (7 bases). Trimming pared 6 bases from V and 6 bases from J, leaving 18 bases between. From germline, CDR1 is LNHDA and CDR2 SQIVND (reference sequence). The CDR3 runs 14 residues.

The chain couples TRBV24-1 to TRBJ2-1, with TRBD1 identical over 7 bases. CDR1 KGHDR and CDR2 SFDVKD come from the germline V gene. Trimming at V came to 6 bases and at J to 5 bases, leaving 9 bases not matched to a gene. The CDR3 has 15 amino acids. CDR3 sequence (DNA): TGTGCCACCAGTCCAGGACAGGACCTAAACAATGAGCAGTTCTTC. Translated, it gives CATSPGQDLNNEQFF.

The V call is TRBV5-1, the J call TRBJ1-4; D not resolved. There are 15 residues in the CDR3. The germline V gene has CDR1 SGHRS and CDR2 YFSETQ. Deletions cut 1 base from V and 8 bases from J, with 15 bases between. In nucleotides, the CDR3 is TGCGCCAGCAGCTTGAACAGCCACCTTCGGGAAAAACTGTTTTTT. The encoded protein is CASSLNSHLREKLFF. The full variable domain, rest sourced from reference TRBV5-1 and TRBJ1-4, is KAGVTQTPRYLIKTRGQQVTLSCSPISGHRSVSWYQQTPGQGLQFLFEYFSETQRNKGNFPGRFSGRQFSNSRSEMNVSTLELGDSALYLCASSLNSHLREKLFFGSGTQLSVL.

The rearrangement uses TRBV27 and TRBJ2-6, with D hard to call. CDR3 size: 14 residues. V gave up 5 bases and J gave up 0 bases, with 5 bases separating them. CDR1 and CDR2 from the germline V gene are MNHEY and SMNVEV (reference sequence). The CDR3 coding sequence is TGTGCCAGCAGTAGAGACTCTGGGGCCAACGTCCTGACTTTC. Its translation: CASSRDSGANVLTF.

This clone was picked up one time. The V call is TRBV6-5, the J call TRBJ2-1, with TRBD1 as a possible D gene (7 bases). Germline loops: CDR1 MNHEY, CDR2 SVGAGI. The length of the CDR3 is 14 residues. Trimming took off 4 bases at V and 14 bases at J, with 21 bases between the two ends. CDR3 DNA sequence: TGTGCCAGCAGTTTCTCCGGGAGCCAGGGGGAAAAGTTCTTC. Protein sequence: CASSFSGSQGEKFF.

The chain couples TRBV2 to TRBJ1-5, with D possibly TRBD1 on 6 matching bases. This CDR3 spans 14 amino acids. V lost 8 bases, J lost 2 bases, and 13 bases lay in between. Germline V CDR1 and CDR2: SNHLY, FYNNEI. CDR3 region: CASCRGEGNQPQHF. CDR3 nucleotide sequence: TGTGCCAGCTGCAGGGGCGAAGGCAATCAGCCCCAGCATTTT.

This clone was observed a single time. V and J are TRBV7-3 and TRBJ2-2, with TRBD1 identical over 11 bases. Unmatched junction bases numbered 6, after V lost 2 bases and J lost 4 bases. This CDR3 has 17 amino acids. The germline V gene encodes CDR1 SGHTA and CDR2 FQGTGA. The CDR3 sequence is CASSLPAGTGGTGELFF. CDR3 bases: TGTGCCAGCAGCTTACCCGCCGGGACAGGGGGCACCGGGGAGCTGTTTTTT. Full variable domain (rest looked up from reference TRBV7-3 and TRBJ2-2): GAGVSQTPSNKVTEKGKYVELRCDPISGHTALYWYRQSLGQGPEFLIYFQGTGAADDSGLPNDRFFAVRPEGSVSTLKIQRTERGDSAVYLCASSLPAGTGGTGELFFGEGSRLTVL.